This TCR beta chain was documented in a study of graft-versus-host responses after intestinal transplantation. Across the whole study: Each of the recipients got a multivisceral, liver-intestinal, or isolated intestinal transplant.

The ends were cut back, 4 bases at V and 4 bases at J, with 8 bases in the middle. This CDR3 has 12 residues. Germline loops: CDR1 GTSNPN, CDR2 SVGIG (reference sequence). Findings of the study overall: Recipient marrow showed GvH clones, some seen first in ileum or blood.

TCRdb's copy holds only in-frame clones and misses some; the assay was immunoSEQ multiplex PCR. The sample lists 130,000 or so clones, around 90% occurring once. In the case of this clone: Its target is not known.

The sequences come from unstimulated CD4+ T cells sorted from spleen or lymph node cells, collected before intestinal transplant. This sequence originates from a human donor who received an intestinal transplant. The chain has TRBV30 and TRBJ1-3, with D unresolved. CDR3 region: CAWTRQGNTIYF. CDR3 nucleotides: TGTGCCTGGACACGGCAAGGAAACACCATATATTTT.